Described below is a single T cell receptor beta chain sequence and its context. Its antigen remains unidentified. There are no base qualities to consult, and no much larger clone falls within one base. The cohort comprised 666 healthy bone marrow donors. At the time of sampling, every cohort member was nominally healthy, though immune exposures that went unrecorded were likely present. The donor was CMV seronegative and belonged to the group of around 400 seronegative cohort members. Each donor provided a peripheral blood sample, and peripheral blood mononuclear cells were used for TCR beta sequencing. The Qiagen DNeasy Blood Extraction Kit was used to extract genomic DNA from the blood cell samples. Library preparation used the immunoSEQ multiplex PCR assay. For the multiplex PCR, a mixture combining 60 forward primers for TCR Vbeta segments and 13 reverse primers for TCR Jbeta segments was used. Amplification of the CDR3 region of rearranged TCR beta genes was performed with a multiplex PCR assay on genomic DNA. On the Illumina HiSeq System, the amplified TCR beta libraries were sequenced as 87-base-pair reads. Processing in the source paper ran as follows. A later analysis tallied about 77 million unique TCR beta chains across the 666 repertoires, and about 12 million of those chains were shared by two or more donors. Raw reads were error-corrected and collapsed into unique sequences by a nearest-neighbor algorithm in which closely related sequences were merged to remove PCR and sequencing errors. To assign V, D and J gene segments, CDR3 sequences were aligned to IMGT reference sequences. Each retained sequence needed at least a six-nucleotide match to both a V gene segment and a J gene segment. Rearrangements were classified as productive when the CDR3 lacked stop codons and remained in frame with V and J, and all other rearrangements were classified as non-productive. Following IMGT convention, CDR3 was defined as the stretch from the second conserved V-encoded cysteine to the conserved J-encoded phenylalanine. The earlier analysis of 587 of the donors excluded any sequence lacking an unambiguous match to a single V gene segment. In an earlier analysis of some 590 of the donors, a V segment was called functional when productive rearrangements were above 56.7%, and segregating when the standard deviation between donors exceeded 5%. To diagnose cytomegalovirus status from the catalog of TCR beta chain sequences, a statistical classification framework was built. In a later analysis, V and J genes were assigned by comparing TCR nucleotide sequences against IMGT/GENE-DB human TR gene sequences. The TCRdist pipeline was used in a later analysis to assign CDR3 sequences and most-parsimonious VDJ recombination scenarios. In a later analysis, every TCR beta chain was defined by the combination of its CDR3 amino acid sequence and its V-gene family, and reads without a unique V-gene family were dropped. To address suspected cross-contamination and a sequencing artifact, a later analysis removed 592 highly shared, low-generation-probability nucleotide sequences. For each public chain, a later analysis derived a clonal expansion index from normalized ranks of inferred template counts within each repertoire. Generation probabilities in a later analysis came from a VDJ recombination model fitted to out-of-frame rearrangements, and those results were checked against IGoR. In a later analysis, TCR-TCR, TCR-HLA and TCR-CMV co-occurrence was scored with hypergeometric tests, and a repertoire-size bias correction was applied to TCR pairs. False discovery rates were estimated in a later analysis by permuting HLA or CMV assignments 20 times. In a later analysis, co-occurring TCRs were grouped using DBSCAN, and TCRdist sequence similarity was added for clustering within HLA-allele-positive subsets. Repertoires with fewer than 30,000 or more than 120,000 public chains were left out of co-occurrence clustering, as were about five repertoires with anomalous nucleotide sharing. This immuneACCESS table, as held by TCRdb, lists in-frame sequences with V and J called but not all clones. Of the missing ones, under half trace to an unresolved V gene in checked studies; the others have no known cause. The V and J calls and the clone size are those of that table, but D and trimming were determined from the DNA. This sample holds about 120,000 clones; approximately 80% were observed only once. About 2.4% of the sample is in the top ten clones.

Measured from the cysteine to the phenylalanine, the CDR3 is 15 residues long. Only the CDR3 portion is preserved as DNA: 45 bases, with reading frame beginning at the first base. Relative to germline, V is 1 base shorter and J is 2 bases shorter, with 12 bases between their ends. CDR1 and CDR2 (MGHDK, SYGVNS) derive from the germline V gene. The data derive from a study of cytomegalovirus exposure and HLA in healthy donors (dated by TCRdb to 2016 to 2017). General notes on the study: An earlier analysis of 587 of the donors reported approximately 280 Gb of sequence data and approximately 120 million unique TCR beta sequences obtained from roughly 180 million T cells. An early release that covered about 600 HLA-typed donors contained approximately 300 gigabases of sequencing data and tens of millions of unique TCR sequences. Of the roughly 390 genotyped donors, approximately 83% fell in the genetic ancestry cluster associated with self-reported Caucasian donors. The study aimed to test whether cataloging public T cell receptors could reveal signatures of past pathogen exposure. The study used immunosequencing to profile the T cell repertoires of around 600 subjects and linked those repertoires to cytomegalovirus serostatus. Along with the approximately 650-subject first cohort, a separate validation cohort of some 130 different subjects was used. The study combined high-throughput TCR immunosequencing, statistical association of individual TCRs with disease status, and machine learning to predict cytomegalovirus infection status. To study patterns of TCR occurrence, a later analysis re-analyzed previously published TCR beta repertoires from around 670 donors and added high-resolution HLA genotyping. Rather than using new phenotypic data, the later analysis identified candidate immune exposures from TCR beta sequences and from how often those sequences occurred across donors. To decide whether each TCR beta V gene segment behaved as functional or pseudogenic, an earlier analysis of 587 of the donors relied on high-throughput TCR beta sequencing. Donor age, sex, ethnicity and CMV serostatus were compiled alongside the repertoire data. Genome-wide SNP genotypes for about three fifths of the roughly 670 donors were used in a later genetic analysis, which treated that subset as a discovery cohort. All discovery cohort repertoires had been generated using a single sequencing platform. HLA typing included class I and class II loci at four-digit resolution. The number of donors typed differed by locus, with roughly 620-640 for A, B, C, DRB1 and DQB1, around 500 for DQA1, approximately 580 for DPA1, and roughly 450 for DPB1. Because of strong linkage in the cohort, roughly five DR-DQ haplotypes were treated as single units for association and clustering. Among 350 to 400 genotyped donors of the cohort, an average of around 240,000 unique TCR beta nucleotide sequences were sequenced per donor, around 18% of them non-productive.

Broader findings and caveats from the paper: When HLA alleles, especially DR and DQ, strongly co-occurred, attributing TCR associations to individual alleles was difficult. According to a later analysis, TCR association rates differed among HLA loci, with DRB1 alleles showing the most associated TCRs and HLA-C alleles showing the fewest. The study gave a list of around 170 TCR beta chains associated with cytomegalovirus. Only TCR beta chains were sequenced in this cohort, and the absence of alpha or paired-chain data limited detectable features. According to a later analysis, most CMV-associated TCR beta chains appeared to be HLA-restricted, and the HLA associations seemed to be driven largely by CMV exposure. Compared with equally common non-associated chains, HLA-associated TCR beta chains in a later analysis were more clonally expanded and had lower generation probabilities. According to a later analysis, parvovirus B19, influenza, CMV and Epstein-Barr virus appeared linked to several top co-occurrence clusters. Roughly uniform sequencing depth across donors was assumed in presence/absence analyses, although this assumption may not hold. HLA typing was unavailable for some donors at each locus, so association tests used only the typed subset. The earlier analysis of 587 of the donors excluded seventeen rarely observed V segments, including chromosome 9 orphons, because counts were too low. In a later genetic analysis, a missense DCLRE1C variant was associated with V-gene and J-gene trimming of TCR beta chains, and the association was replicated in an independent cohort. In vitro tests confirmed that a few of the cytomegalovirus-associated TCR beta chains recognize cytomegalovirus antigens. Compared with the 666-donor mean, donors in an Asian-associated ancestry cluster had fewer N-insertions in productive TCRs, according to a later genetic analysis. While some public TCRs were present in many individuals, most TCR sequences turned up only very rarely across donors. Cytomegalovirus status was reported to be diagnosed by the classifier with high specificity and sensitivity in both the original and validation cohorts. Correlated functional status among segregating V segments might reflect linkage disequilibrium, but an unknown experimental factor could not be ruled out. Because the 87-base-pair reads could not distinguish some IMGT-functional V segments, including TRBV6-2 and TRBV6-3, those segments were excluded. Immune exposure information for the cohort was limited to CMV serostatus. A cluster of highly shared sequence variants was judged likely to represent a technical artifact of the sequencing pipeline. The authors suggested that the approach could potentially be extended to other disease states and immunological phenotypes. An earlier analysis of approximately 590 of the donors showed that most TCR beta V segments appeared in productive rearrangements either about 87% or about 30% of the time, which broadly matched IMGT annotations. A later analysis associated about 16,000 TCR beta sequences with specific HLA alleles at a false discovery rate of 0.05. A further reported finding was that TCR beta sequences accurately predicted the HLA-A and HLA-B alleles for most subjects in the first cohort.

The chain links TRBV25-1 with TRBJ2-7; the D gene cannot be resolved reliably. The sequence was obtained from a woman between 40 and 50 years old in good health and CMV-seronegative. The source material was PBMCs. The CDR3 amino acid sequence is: CASSEWSEVTYEQYF. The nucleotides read TGTGCCAGCAGTGAATGGAGCGAAGTTACCTACGAGCAGTACTTC.